The 20 T cell receptor beta chains below were found in one sample sequenced in a study of post-analysis software for immune sequencing data. Study outcomes and limitations: Roughly five TRBV segments were more frequent in patients than controls; TRBV5-6, TRBV5-1 and TRBV20-1 belonged to this group.

Unique molecular identifiers were built into the TCR beta cDNA libraries. One entry per CDR3 protein results from TCRdb running MiXCR on the PCR reads. Among 550,000 to 700,000 distinct CDR3 sequences listed, 44% were seen once. What these receptors recognize is not known. Sequencing input: blood. The receptors were gathered from a girl aged 10 to 17 with multiple sclerosis.

The genes are TRBV29-1 and TRBJ1-2, with a possible D match to TRBD1 (5 bases). V lost 7 bases and J lost 1, with 7 bases in between. CDR3 length equals 11 residues. Germline-derived CDR1 and CDR2 are SQVTM and ANQGSEA. The CDR3, as DNA: TGCAGCGCGGGGGATAACTATGGCTACACCTTC. Its translation is CSAGDNYGYTF.

The chain is built from TRBV5-5 and TRBJ2-5; possible D gene TRBD1, 6 bases. The DNA end is a closer match to TRBJ2-7, so the J assignment may be wrong. CDR1 SGHKS and CDR2 YYEKEE come from the germline V gene (reference sequence). The CDR3 totals 13 residues. The CDR3 DNA sequence: TGTGCCAGCAGCTTGGACAGGGAATGCGAGCAGTACTTC. Translated, it gives CASSLDRECEQYF.

The CDR3 sequence is CASSLVLGRQGKSSGANVLTF. For the CDR3, the DNA is TGTGCCAGCAGCTTGGTGCTTGGTCGGCAAGGGAAGAGCTCTGGGGCCAACGTCCTGACTTTC. V usage is TRBV5-6 and J usage is TRBJ2-6; no reliable D call. This CDR3 is built from 21 residues. Germline V CDR1 and CDR2: SGHDT, YYEEEE. V was clipped by 0 bases and J by 0 bases, with 22 bases between them.

The genes are TRBV7-9 and TRBJ2-3; tentative D call: TRBD1 (5 bases). Germline V CDR1 and CDR2: SEHNR, FQNEAQ (reference sequence). Trimming took 2 bases from V and 5 from J, leaving 11 bases between them. CDR3 length equals 14 residues. This chain's CDR3 is CASSLRGPQDTQYF. CDR3 DNA sequence: TGTGCCAGCAGCTTAAGGGGCCCTCAAGATACGCAGTATTTT.

This clonotype was seen a few times. The gene calls are TRBV20-1 and TRBJ1-1, with 7 nucleotides matching TRBD1. Germline V gene sequence: CDR1 DFQATT, CDR2 SNEGSKA (reference sequence). Unmatched junction bases numbered 2, after V lost 3 bases and J lost 4 bases. The CDR3 is 12 residues long. CDR3 region: CSARTGLTEAFF. The CDR3 DNA reads TGCAGTGCTAGGACAGGGCTCACTGAAGCTTTCTTT.

This rearrangement joins TRBV28 to TRBJ2-1; 7 positions agree with TRBD2. Germline CDR1 is MDHEN and CDR2 is SYDVKM. V lost 7 bases to trimming and J lost 7 bases; unmatched junction nucleotides: 13. The CDR3 consists of 15 residues. CDR3: CASTQSGWRGNEQFF. The CDR3 region has the DNA TGTGCCAGCACCCAAAGCGGGTGGCGGGGGAATGAGCAGTTCTTC.

This clonotype showed up just a few times. The chain has TRBV12-3 or TRBV12-4 and TRBJ2-3; 7 bases fit TRBD2. The CDR3 is 14 residues long. J gave up 7 bases and V 0 bases, and 4 bases lay outside the gene matches. The CDR3 sequence is CASSLAGGPYTQYF. For the CDR3, the DNA is TGTGCCAGCAGTTTAGCGGGAGGGCCCTATACGCAGTATTTT.

As for this clonotype: Relative to the germline gene, one junction end is altered; a read error may explain this. The chain is built from TRBV5-5 and TRBJ2-4; no clear D gene. CDR1 is SGHKS and CDR2 is YYEKEE in the germline V gene (reference sequence). The CDR3 runs to 17 residues. The CDR3 nucleotides are TGTACCAGCAGCTTGGAAGCAGCGAGGAATGGAAGAAACATTCAGTACTTC. Translated, it gives CTSSLEAARNGRNIQYF.

The chain recombines TRBV10-3 with TRBJ2-5; no reliable D call. Judging by the DNA end, TRBJ2-1 fits better; the J call may be wrong. Germline V CDR1 and CDR2: ENHRY, SYGVKD. CDR3 length equals 13 residues. CDR3 nucleotide sequence: TGTGCCATCAGATTGGAACCTCAAGAGACCCAGTTCTTC. Translated, it gives CAIRLEPQETQFF.

The V call is TRBV5-1, the J call TRBJ2-3; 7 bases are a match to TRBD1. The CDR3 has 16 amino acids. V trimming: 3 bases; J trimming: 6 bases; junction bases outside the gene matches: 13. The germline V gene encodes CDR1 SGHRS and CDR2 YFSETQ. CDR3 nucleotide sequence: TGCGCCAGCAGCTCAACACCGGGACAGCGTGCCGATACGCAGTATTTT. Translated, it gives CASSSTPGQRADTQYF.

V is TRBV7-9 and J is TRBJ2-1; a weak D match, TRBD2 (5 bases). Germline V CDR1 and CDR2: SEHNR, FQNEAQ (reference sequence). V gave up 7 bases and J gave up 2 bases, with 12 bases separating them. CDR3 length equals 14 residues. Here the CDR3 reads CASIDTGTYNEQFF. The CDR3 DNA follows: TGTGCCAGCATTGACACCGGGACCTACAATGAGCAGTTCTTC.

The chain couples TRBV14 to TRBJ2-5; D not resolved. This CDR3 contains 14 residues. Germline V gives CDR1 SGHDN, CDR2 FVKESK. Trimming took off 5 bases at V and 2 bases at J, with 12 bases between the two ends. CDR3 sequence: CASSRVLSQETQYF. The CDR3 DNA reads as TGTGCCAGCAGCAGGGTCCTATCTCAAGAGACCCAGTACTTC.

The chain recombines TRBV29-1 with TRBJ1-1; D gene unclear. This CDR3 is built from 12 residues. Germline V gives CDR1 SQVTM, CDR2 ANQGSEA. V lost 4 bases to trimming and J lost 2 bases, with 8 bases between them. CDR3 in amino acids: CSVGVGNTEAFF. The CDR3 DNA reads as TGCAGCGTTGGAGTCGGCAACACTGAAGCTTTCTTT.

This clonotype was seen a few times. This rearrangement joins TRBV6-5 to TRBJ2-7, with 8 bases aligning to TRBD1. J lost 2 bases, V lost 4 bases, and 10 bases had no gene match. This CDR3 is built from 16 residues. CDR1 and CDR2 from the germline V gene are MNHEY and SVGAGI. The CDR3 DNA reads as TGTGCCAGCAGTTCCCCACGGACAGGGTTGACCTACGAGCAGTACTTC. This codes for CASSSPRTGLTYEQYF.

V and J are TRBV11-3 and TRBJ2-3; 7 positions match TRBD1. The V gene's germline CDR1 is SGHNT and CDR2 YENEEA. This CDR3 has 13 amino acids. J gave up 4 bases and V 6 bases, and 4 bases lay outside the gene matches. The CDR3 here is CASRYTGADTQYF. The CDR3 DNA reads as TGTGCCAGCAGGTACACAGGGGCAGATACGCAGTATTTT.

This sequence joins TRBV6-1 and TRBJ2-7, with 12 bases that match TRBD1. Trimming took 6 bases from V and 7 from J; bases not matched to a gene: 7. Germline loops: CDR1 MNHNS, CDR2 SASEGT. This CDR3 is 14 amino acids long. CDR3 nucleotide sequence: TGTGCCAGCAGCCTCGGGACAGGGGGCGGTGAGCAGTACTTC. Residues: CASSLGTGGGEQYF.

This clonotype was recorded at least ten times. The CDR3 sequence is CASSFGVSSYNEQFF. Written as DNA, the CDR3 is TGTGCCAGCAGTTTTGGGGTTAGCTCCTACAATGAGCAGTTCTTC. V gene TRBV27 combines with J gene TRBJ2-1; D not certain. The CDR3 extends over 15 amino acids. V was cut by 3 bases and J by 0 bases, with 9 bases left in between. Germline V gene lookup returns CDR1 MNHEY and CDR2 SMNVEV (reference sequence).

The chain recombines TRBV3-1 with TRBJ1-2; 11 bases align to TRBD1. CDR3 length: 14 amino acids. The germline gives CDR1 LGHDT, CDR2 YNNKEL (reference sequence). With 4 bases clipped from V and 8 bases from J, the junction kept 6 bases outside the gene matches. The CDR3 region has the DNA TGTGCCAGCAGCCCGGGACAGGGGGTCTCGGGCTACACCTTC. Translated, it gives CASSPGQGVSGYTF.

Regarding this clonotype: An end of the junction differs from the germline gene, which may be a read error. The V and J genes are TRBV5-1 and TRBJ2-7; D might be TRBD1 (5 bases). Germline assignment: CDR1 SGHRS and CDR2 YFSETQ. The CDR3 totals 12 residues. CDR3: CASSLERGEQYF. The CDR3 DNA sequence: TGTGCCAGCAGCTTAGAAAGGGGCGAGCAGTACTTC.

The chain links TRBV18 to TRBJ2-7, with TRBD1 identical over 7 bases. Trimming cost V 4 bases and J 3 bases; bases outside gene matches: 9. CDR3 length equals 15 residues. CDR1 and CDR2 (germline): KGHSH, LQKENI. The CDR3 protein is CASSLHRRDSYEQYF. DNA for the CDR3: TGTGCCAGCTCACTCCACCGTCGGGACAGCTACGAGCAGTACTTC. Variable domain in full (rest from reference TRBV18 and TRBJ2-7): NAGVMQNPRHLVRRRGQEARLRCSPMKGHSHVYWYRQLPEEGLKFMVYLQKENIIDESGMPKERFSAEFPKEGPSILRIQQVVRGDSAAYFCASSLHRRDSYEQYFGPGTRLTVT.